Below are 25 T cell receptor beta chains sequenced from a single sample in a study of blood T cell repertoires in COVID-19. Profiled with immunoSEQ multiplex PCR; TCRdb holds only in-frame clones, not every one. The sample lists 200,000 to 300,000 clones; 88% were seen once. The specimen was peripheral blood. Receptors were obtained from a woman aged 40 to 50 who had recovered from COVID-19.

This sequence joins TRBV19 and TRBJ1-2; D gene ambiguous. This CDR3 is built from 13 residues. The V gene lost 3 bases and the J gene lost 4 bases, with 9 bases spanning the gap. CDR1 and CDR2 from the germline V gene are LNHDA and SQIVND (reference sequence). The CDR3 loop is CASSIGGSYGYTF. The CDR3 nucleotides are TGTGCCAGTAGTATTGGAGGATCCTATGGCTACACCTTC.

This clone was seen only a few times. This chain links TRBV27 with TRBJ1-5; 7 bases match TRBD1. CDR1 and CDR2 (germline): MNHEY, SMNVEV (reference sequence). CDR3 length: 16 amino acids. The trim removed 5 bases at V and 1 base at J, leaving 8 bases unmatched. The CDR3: CASSNRRGLSNQPQHF. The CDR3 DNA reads TGTGCCAGCAGTAACCGAAGGGGGCTGAGCAATCAGCCCCAGCATTTT.

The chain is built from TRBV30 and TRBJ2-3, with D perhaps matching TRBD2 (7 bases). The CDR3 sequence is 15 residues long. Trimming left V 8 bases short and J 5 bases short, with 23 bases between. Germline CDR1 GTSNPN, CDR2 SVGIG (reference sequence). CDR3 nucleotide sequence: TGTGCCGGGGGCCGGGGGGCCCGGGGTGGAGATACGCAGTATTTT. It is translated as CAGGRGARGGDTQYF.

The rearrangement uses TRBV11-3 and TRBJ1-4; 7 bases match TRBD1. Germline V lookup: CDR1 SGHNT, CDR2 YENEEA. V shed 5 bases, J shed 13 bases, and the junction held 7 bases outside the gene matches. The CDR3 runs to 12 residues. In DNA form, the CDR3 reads TGTGCCAGCAGCCCCCGGTCAGGGGGACTGTTTTTT. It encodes CASSPRSGGLFF.

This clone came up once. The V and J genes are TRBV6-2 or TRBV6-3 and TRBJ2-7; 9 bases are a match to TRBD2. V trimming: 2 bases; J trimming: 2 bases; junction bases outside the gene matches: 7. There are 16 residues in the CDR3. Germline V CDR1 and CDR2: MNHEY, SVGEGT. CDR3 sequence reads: CASSYGVAGGPYEQYV. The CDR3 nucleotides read TGTGCCAGCAGTTACGGTGTGGCGGGAGGGCCCTACGAGCAGTACGTC.

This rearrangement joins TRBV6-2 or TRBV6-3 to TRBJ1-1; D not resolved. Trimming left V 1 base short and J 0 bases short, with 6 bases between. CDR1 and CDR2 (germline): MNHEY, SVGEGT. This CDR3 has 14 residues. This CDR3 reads CASSYFGLNTEAFF. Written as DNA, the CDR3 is TGTGCCAGCAGTTACTTTGGCCTGAACACTGAAGCTTTCTTT.

Here the CDR3 reads CASSPRGGATYEQYF. For the CDR3, the DNA is TGTGCCAGTAGTCCCCGGGGGGGGGCGACCTACGAGCAGTACTTC. The chain couples TRBV19 to TRBJ2-7; 8 bases map to TRBD2. Per germline, CDR1 LNHDA and CDR2 SQIVND (reference sequence). V was clipped by 5 bases and J by 2 bases; unmatched bases: 8. The CDR3 extends over 15 amino acids. Full variable domain (remainder filled in from reference TRBV19 and TRBJ2-7): DGGITQSPKYLFRKEGQNVTLSCEQNLNHDAMYWYRQDPGQGLRLIYYSQIVNDFQKGDIAEGYSVSREKKESFPLTVTSAQKNPTAFYLCASSPRGGATYEQYFGPGTRLTVT.

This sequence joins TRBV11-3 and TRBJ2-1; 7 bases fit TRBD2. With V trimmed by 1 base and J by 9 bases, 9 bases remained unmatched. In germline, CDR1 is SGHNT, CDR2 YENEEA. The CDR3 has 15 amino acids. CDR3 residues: CASSLGRTSWGEQFF. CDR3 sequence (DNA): TGTGCCAGCAGCTTAGGGAGGACTAGTTGGGGTGAGCAGTTCTTC.

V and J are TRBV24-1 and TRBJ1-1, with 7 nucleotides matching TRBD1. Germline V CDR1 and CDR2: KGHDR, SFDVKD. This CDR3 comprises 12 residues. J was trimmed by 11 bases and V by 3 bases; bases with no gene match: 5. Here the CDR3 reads CATSDPDREAFF. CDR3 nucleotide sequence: TGTGCCACCAGTGATCCTGACAGGGAGGCTTTCTTT.

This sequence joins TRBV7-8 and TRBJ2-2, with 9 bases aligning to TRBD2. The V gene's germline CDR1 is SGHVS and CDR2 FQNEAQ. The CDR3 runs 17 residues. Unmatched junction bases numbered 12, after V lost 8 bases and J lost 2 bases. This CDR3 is CASASLAGTINTGELFF. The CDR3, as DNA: TGTGCCAGCGCAAGTCTAGCGGGAACCATAAACACCGGGGAGCTGTTTTTT.

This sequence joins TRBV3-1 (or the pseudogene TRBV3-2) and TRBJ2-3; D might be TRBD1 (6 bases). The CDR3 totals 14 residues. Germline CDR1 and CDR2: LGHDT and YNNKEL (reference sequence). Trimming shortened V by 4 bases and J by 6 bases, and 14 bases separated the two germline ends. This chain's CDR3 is CASSRSTDRDTQYF. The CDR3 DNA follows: TGTGCCAGCAGCCGTTCAACCGACAGGGATACGCAGTATTTT.

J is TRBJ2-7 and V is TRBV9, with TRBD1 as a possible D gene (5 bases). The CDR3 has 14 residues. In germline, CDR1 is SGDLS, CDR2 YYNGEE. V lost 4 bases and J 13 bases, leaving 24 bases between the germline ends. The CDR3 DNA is TGTGCCAGCAGCCCCAGGGCTACGAGTTTCAGAGGATACTTC. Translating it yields CASSPRATSFRGYF.

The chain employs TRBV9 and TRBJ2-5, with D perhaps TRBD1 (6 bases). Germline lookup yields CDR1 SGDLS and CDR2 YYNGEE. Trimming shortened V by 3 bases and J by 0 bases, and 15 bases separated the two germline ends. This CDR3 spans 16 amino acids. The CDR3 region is CASSGGGRAYQETQYF. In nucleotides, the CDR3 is TGTGCCAGCAGCGGAGGGGGTAGGGCGTACCAAGAGACCCAGTACTTC.

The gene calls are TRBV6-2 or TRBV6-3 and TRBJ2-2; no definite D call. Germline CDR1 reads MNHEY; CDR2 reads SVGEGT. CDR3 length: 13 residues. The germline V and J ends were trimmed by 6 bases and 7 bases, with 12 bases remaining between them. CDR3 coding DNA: TGTGCCAGCAGCCGGGTTCCGGGCGGGGAGCTGTTTTTT. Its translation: CASSRVPGGELFF.

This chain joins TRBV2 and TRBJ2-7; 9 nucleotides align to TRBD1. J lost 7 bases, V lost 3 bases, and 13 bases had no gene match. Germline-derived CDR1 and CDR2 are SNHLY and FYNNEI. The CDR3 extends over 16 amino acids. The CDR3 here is CASSESPRDRDGEQYF. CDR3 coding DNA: TGTGCCAGCAGTGAGTCACCCCGGGACAGGGATGGTGAGCAGTACTTC.

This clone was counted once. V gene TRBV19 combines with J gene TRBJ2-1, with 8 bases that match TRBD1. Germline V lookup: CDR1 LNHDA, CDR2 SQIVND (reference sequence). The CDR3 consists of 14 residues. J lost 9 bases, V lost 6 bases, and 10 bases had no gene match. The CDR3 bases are TGTGCCAGTAGGGGCGGGCAGGGGGCGAGTGAGCAGTTCTTC. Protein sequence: CASRGGQGASEQFF.

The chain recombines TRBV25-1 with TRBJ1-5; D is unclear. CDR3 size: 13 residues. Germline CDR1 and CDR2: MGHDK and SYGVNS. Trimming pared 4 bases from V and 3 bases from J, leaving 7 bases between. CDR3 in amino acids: CASSGGDNQPQHF. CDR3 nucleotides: TGTGCCAGCAGTGGCGGGGACAATCAGCCCCAGCATTTT. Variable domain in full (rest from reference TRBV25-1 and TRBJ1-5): EADIYQTPRYLVIGTGKKITLECSQTMGHDKMYWYQQDPGMELHLIHYSYGVNSTEKGDLSSESTVSRIRTEHFPLTLESARPSHTSQYLCASSGGDNQPQHFGDGTRLSIL.

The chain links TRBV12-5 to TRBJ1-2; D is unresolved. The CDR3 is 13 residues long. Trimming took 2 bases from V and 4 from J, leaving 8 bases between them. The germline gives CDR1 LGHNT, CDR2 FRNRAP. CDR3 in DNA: TGTGCTAGTGGTTTGCCTCCAGGCTATGGCTACACCTTC. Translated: CASGLPPGYGYTF.

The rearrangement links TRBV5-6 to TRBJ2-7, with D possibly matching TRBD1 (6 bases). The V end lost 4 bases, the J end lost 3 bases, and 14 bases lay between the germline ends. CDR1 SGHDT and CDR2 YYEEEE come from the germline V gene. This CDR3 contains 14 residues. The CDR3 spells CASSLAGTFYEQYV. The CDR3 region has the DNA TGTGCCAGCAGCCTCGCCGGGACATTCTACGAGCAGTACGTC.

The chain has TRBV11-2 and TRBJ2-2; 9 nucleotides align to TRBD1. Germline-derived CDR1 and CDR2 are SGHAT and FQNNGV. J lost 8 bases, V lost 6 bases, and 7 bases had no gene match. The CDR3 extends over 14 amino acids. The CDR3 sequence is CASRHRGRNGELFF. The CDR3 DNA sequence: TGTGCCAGCAGACACAGGGGGCGTAATGGGGAGCTGTTTTTT.

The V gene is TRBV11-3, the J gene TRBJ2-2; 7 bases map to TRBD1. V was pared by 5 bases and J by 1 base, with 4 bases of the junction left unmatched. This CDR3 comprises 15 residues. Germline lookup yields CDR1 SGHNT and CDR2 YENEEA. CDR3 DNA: TGTGCCAGCAGCCCCAGACAGGGGAACACCGGGGAGCTGTTTTTT. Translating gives CASSPRQGNTGELFF.

The CDR3 DNA is TGTGCCAGCAGCCTAACGGTCGGGAGCGGCTATGGCTACACCTTC. This gives the protein CASSLTVGSGYGYTF. The chain carries TRBV5-6 and TRBJ1-2; D uncertain. The CDR3 covers 15 residues. Germline assignment: CDR1 SGHDT and CDR2 YYEEEE. Trimming cost V 4 bases and J 4 bases, with 17 bases left between them.

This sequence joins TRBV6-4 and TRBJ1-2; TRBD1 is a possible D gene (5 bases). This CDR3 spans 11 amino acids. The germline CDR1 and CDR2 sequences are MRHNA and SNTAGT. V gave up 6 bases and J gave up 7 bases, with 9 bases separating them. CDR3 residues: CASRQGGGYTF. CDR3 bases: TGTGCCAGCAGGCAGGGTGGTGGCTACACCTTC.

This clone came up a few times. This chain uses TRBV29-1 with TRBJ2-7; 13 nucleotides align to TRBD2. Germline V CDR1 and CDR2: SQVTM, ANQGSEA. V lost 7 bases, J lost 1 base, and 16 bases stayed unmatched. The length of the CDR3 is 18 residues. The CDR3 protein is CSARPGLAGRDQSYEQYV. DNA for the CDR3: TGCAGCGCCAGGCCGGGACTAGCGGGGAGGGACCAATCCTACGAGCAGTACGTC.

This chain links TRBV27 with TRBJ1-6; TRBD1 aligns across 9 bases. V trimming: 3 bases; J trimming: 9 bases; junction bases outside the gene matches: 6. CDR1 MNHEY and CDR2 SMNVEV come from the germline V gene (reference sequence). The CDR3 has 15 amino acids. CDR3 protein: CASSFPGTGTSPLHF. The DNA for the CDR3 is TGTGCCAGCAGTTTCCCCGGGACAGGGACTTCACCCCTCCACTTT.